The 12 T cell receptor beta chains in this list originate from one sample, sequenced in a study of T cell changes during pregnancy in multiple sclerosis. The assay was immunoSEQ multiplex PCR, and TCRdb's table has in-frame clones only and misses some. The repertoire includes around 54,000 clones, around 90% of them detected once, and about 0.61% sits in the top ten. The sequences come from CD4+ T cells from peripheral blood mononuclear cells, collected after pregnancy. The source of these receptors is a female donor in good health, enrolled as a control in a pregnancy study.

This sequence joins TRBV28 and TRBJ1-6; 11 bases map to TRBD1. V was pared by 6 bases and J by 7 bases, with 5 bases of the junction left unmatched. CDR1 and CDR2 (germline): MDHEN, SYDVKM. CDR3 size: 15 residues. CDR3 in amino acids: CASSRGTGGNSPLHF. CDR3 sequence (DNA): TGTGCCAGCAGCCGTGGGACAGGGGGGAATTCACCCCTCCACTTT.

The V and J genes are TRBV5-1 and TRBJ1-1; D is unresolved. Germline V gene lookup returns CDR1 SGHRS and CDR2 YFSETQ. The V end was cut by 4 bases, the J end by 0 bases, with 7 bases between. CDR3 length: 13 residues. CDR3: CASSTGVNTEAFF. CDR3 nucleotides: TGCGCCAGCAGCACCGGGGTGAACACTGAAGCTTTCTTT.

The table lists this clone with a few counts. V gene TRBV7-2 combines with J gene TRBJ2-4; 8 positions agree with TRBD2. The CDR3 is 15 residues long. Trimming cost V 2 bases and J 8 bases; bases outside gene matches: 8. The germline CDR1 and CDR2 sequences are SGHTA and FQGNSA. Here the CDR3 DNA reads TGTGCCAGCAGCTTAAGAAGCGGGGGCGTGGACATTCAGTACTTC. Translation gives CASSLRSGGVDIQYF.

V gene TRBV10-3 combines with J gene TRBJ2-7, with 14 bases that match TRBD2. CDR1 is ENHRY and CDR2 is SYGVKD in the germline V gene. J lost 5 bases, V lost 4 bases, and 7 bases had no gene match. The CDR3 contains 16 residues. CDR3 nucleotide sequence: TGTGCCATCAGTGGTGGGACTAGCGGGGGTCCCCACGAGCAGTACTTC. Amino acid sequence: CAISGGTSGGPHEQYF.

This chain links TRBV9 with TRBJ2-5; D is ambiguous. Germline loops: CDR1 SGDLS, CDR2 YYNGEE. Trimming pared 4 bases from V and 4 bases from J, leaving 11 bases between. The CDR3 contains 13 residues. CDR3 DNA: TGTGCCAGCAGCCATGCCCTGCGAGAGACCCAGTACTTC. It is translated as CASSHALRETQYF.

The chain recombines TRBV9 with TRBJ1-5; D is perhaps TRBD1 (5 bases). Germline CDR1 SGDLS, CDR2 YYNGEE. The CDR3 is made up of 17 amino acids. Deletions cut 4 bases from V and 1 base from J, with 18 bases between. The CDR3 sequence: CASSLNRGEASNQPQHF. For the CDR3, the DNA is TGTGCCAGCAGCCTTAACCGAGGGGAGGCGAGCAATCAGCCCCAGCATTTT.

This clone was seen more than once but under ten times. The rearrangement joins TRBV6-1 to TRBJ1-5; no reliable D call. The germline V gene encodes CDR1 MNHNS and CDR2 SASEGT. This CDR3 has 14 amino acids. V was cut by 2 bases and J by 2 bases, with 7 bases left in between. CDR3 DNA sequence: TGTGCCAGCAGTGAATTCTACGGCAATCAGCCCCAGCATTTT. As protein: CASSEFYGNQPQHF.

The chain carries TRBV9 and TRBJ1-4; 7 bases agree with TRBD1. The CDR3 covers 16 residues. With V trimmed by 3 bases and J by 6 bases, 11 bases remained unmatched. CDR1 and CDR2 (germline): SGDLS, YYNGEE. The CDR3 sequence: CASSAGSGQLYEKLFF. The CDR3 DNA follows: TGTGCCAGCAGCGCCGGGTCGGGACAGCTCTATGAAAAACTGTTTTTT.

The J gene is TRBJ1-2, the V gene TRBV7-8, with TRBD1 matching over 10 bases. J was trimmed by 4 bases and V by 5 bases; bases with no gene match: 7. CDR3 size: 15 residues. Germline CDR1 SGHVS, CDR2 FQNEAQ. The CDR3 DNA sequence: TGTGCCAGCAGCCGAGACAGGGGGCGCGCCTATGGCTACACCTTC. It specifies CASSRDRGRAYGYTF.

The J gene is TRBJ2-2, the V gene TRBV5-1; 7 bases are shared with TRBD1. CDR1 SGHRS and CDR2 YFSETQ come from the germline V gene. This CDR3 comprises 15 residues. With V trimmed by 2 bases and J by 7 bases, 8 bases remained unmatched. In DNA form, the CDR3 reads TGCGCCAGCAGCTTCGGTAGGGGGCTAGACGGGGAGCTGTTTTTT. This sequence encodes CASSFGRGLDGELFF.

The chain joins TRBV12-5 to TRBJ1-2, with D tentatively TRBD1 (6 bases). With 6 bases removed from V and 1 base from J, the gap between germline ends came to 21 bases. Germline assignment: CDR1 LGHNT and CDR2 FRNRAP. This CDR3 spans 17 amino acids. Here the CDR3 reads CASGREPTGYVNYGYTF. CDR3 DNA: TGTGCTAGTGGCCGCGAACCCACAGGGTACGTTAACTATGGCTACACCTTC.

This chain joins TRBV29-1 and TRBJ1-1; D perhaps matches TRBD1 (5 bases). V was cut by 4 bases and J by 0 bases, with 9 bases left in between. This CDR3 comprises 13 residues. The germline V gene has CDR1 SQVTM and CDR2 ANQGSEA. This CDR3 is CSVADSVNTEAFF. The DNA of the CDR3 is TGCAGCGTTGCCGACAGCGTGAACACTGAAGCTTTCTTT.